Below, 11 T cell receptor beta chains from the same sample are listed, as sequenced in a study of blood T cell repertoires in COVID-19. Assay: immunoSEQ multiplex PCR; the TCRdb copy retains only in-frame clones and omits some. This table has a few hundred thousand clones, around 75% appearing once. Sequenced: peripheral blood. The receptor source for this set is a human donor in a cohort sampled during active COVID-19.

This chain joins TRBV6-2 or TRBV6-3 and TRBJ1-1, with unresolved D. There are 17 residues in the CDR3. Between the trimmed V and J ends, which lost 4 bases and 2 bases, there was a span of 20 bases. The V gene's germline CDR1 is MNHEY and CDR2 SVGEGT. This CDR3 is CASSFPSGRSRNTEAFF. Written as DNA, the CDR3 is TGTGCCAGCAGTTTCCCCAGCGGCCGCAGCCGAAACACTGAAGCTTTCTTT.

This clone was seen a few times. This chain links TRBV5-1 with TRBJ1-2; no clear D. Looked up from germline, CDR1 is SGHRS and CDR2 is YFSETQ. The CDR3 has 12 amino acids. Deletions cut 4 bases from V and 8 bases from J, with 12 bases between. CDR3 bases: TGCGCCAGCAGCCCCGACCTAGAGGGCTACACCTTC. This gives the protein CASSPDLEGYTF.

The DNA of the CDR3 is TGTGCCAGCAGTTTAACACGGGGGGCCTACGAGCAGTACTTC. Residues: CASSLTRGAYEQYF. This chain joins TRBV27 and TRBJ2-7; TRBD2 aligns across 7 bases. This CDR3 is 14 amino acids long. J lost 2 bases, V lost 2 bases, and 3 bases had no gene match. Per germline, CDR1 MNHEY and CDR2 SMNVEV (reference sequence).

In its sample, this clone was seen a few times. This rearrangement joins TRBV5-4 to TRBJ2-2; possibly TRBD2 for D (6 bases). Trimming took 2 bases from V and 4 from J, leaving 12 bases between them. There are 15 residues in the CDR3. Germline V gene data show CDR1 as SGHNT and CDR2 as YYREEE (reference sequence). CDR3 nucleotide sequence: TGTGCCAGCAGCTTAGGAGGGAGATTCACCGGGGAGCTGTTTTTT. Its protein product is CASSLGGRFTGELFF.

This chain joins TRBV28 and TRBJ1-1; D is perhaps TRBD1 (6 bases). This CDR3 region has 11 residues. Germline V gives CDR1 MDHEN, CDR2 SYDVKM. Trimming took 10 bases from V and 10 from J, leaving 16 bases between them. As DNA, the CDR3 is TGTGCCACCGAGATAGACAGGAGAGCTTTCTTT. It translates to CATEIDRRAFF.

This clone has only a few counts. The chain couples TRBV29-1 to TRBJ1-1; D remains ambiguous. The germline V and J ends were trimmed by 1 base and 0 bases, with 9 bases remaining between them. This CDR3 contains 14 residues. Germline loops: CDR1 SQVTM, CDR2 ANQGSEA. The CDR3 nucleotides are TGCAGCGTTGAAGCCCCTCGTATGAACACTGAAGCTTTCTTT. The encoded protein is CSVEAPRMNTEAFF.

The V gene is TRBV7-2, the J gene TRBJ2-7, with TRBD1 matching 9 bases. The CDR3 is 18 residues long. Germline loops: CDR1 SGHTA, CDR2 FQGNSA. J was trimmed by 5 bases and V by 3 bases; bases with no gene match: 17. The CDR3 sequence: CASSFSFPIGTGSHEQYF. The CDR3 DNA is TGTGCCAGCAGCTTTTCGTTTCCGATCGGGACAGGGAGCCACGAGCAGTACTTC.

J is TRBJ2-5 and V is TRBV28, with D possibly matching TRBD2 (5 bases). V gave up 9 bases and J gave up 4 bases, with 12 bases separating them. Germline-derived CDR1 and CDR2 are MDHEN and SYDVKM. The CDR3 is made up of 12 amino acids. CDR3 amino acids: CASGSRGETQYF. The CDR3 nucleotides read TGTGCCAGTGGGTCACGGGGAGAGACCCAGTACTTC.

J is TRBJ1-5 and V is TRBV2; D not certain. Germline V gene sequence: CDR1 SNHLY, CDR2 FYNNEI. The CDR3 extends over 14 amino acids. V lost 6 bases, J lost 2 bases, and 11 bases lay in between. The CDR3 region is CASSLSGGNQPQHF. CDR3 coding DNA: TGTGCCAGCAGCCTGTCCGGTGGCAATCAGCCCCAGCATTTT.

The V call is TRBV6-1, the J call TRBJ1-6; 7 bases map to TRBD1. J lost 4 bases, V lost 4 bases, and 7 bases had no gene match. The CDR3 has 16 residues. CDR1 is MNHNS, CDR2 SASEGT, per germline. The CDR3 sequence: CASSGTGTAYNSPLHF. CDR3 bases: TGTGCCAGCAGTGGAACCGGGACAGCTTATAATTCACCCCTCCACTTT.

The chain combines TRBV2 with TRBJ1-1; 9 nucleotides align to TRBD1. The CDR3 has 14 amino acids. From germline, CDR1 is SNHLY and CDR2 FYNNEI. Trimming took 6 bases from V and 4 from J; bases not matched to a gene: 6. Here the CDR3 reads CASRAQGAGTEAFF. The DNA for the CDR3 is TGTGCCAGCAGAGCACAGGGGGCTGGCACTGAAGCTTTCTTT.